The 17 T cell receptor beta chains below all came from one sample that was sequenced in a study of CD4 T cells in relation to SARS-CoV-2 and coronaviruses. Sequenced by immunoSEQ multiplex PCR; TCRdb stores in-frame clones only, minus some. The sample lists 43,000 or so clones; almost 85% were seen once. These receptors are not linked to any known antigen. Sequenced sample: naive CD4+ T cells from PBMCs, cultured in vitro. Subset indicated: naive CD4+ T cells isolated by negative enrichment. These receptors were collected from an adult with COVID-19.

This chain uses TRBV19 with TRBJ2-3; D possibly corresponds to TRBD2 (5 bases). Trimming stripped 3 bases from V and 0 bases from J, with 13 bases between. Per germline, CDR1 LNHDA and CDR2 SQIVND (reference sequence). This CDR3 has 16 amino acids. CDR3 protein: CASSMVGRQSTDTQYF. The CDR3 region has the DNA TGTGCCAGTAGTATGGTTGGGAGACAAAGCACAGATACGCAGTATTTT.

The chain employs TRBV9 and TRBJ1-6; D gene unclear. The V and J ends lost 0 bases and 2 bases respectively, with 3 bases between them. This CDR3 is 14 amino acids long. The germline gives CDR1 SGDLS, CDR2 YYNGEE. The CDR3 loop reads CASSVGAYNSPLHF. The CDR3 region has the DNA TGTGCCAGCAGCGTAGGGGCCTATAATTCACCCCTCCACTTT.

V is TRBV28 and J is TRBJ2-1, with 10 bases aligning to TRBD1. Per germline, CDR1 MDHEN and CDR2 SYDVKM. The trim removed 3 bases at V and 10 bases at J, leaving 12 bases unmatched. CDR3 size: 16 residues. CDR3 residues: CASSFGVTGGSGEQFF. DNA of the CDR3: TGTGCCAGCAGTTTTGGAGTGACAGGGGGCAGTGGGGAGCAGTTCTTC.

The chain has TRBV5-4 and TRBJ2-1; 8 bases are a match to TRBD2. The CDR3 runs 15 residues. Germline assignment: CDR1 SGHNT and CDR2 YYREEE (reference sequence). Trimming cost V 4 bases and J 5 bases; bases outside gene matches: 8. CDR3 loop: CASSRGPGLDNEQFF. The CDR3 DNA reads TGTGCCAGCAGCCGCGGCCCGGGACTAGACAATGAGCAGTTCTTC. The full variable domain, in which reference TRBV5-4 and TRBJ2-1 provide the parts outside the CDR3, is ETGVTQSPTHLIKTRGQQVTLRCSSQSGHNTVSWYQQALGQGPQFIFQYYREEENGRGNFPPRFSGLQFPNYSSELNVNALELDDSALYLCASSRGPGLDNEQFFGPGTRLTVL.

CDR3 in DNA: TGTGCCAGCAGCTCTTACAATGAGCAGTTCTTC. This codes for CASSSYNEQFF. This chain connects TRBV3-1 (or the pseudogene TRBV3-2) to TRBJ2-1, with unresolved D. The V end was cut by 5 bases, the J end by 4 bases, with 3 bases between. This CDR3 has 11 amino acids. Germline loops: CDR1 LGHDT, CDR2 YNNKEL (reference sequence).

J is TRBJ2-5 and V is TRBV11-2; 7 nucleotides line up with TRBD2. The J segment lost 0 bases and the V segment lost 5 bases, leaving 15 bases of the junction unmatched. The CDR3 loop spans 18 amino acids. The germline CDR1 and CDR2 sequences are SGHAT and FQNNGV. CDR3 sequence reads: CASSRGSGGLGNQETQYF. Written as DNA, the CDR3 is TGTGCCAGCAGCCGGGGAAGCGGCGGACTAGGTAACCAAGAGACCCAGTACTTC.

The chain uses TRBV5-1 and TRBJ2-1, with TRBD2 matching 10 bases. The CDR3 is 17 residues long. Germline V CDR1 and CDR2: SGHRS, YFSETQ. V was clipped by 0 bases and J by 0 bases; unmatched bases: 3. The CDR3 region is CASSLDSGRSSYNEQFF. CDR3 coding DNA: TGCGCCAGCAGCTTGGATAGCGGGAGGTCCTCCTACAATGAGCAGTTCTTC.

This chain's CDR3 is CASSSGRQETQYF. The CDR3 coding sequence is TGCGCCAGCAGCTCGGGAAGACAAGAGACCCAGTACTTC. This chain links TRBV5-1 with TRBJ2-5; D might be TRBD2 (5 bases). Germline V lookup: CDR1 SGHRS, CDR2 YFSETQ. The germline V and J ends were trimmed by 3 bases and 2 bases, with 8 bases remaining between them. The CDR3 sequence is 13 residues long.

The V and J genes are TRBV18 and TRBJ1-2; 8 nucleotides match TRBD1. The CDR3 is made up of 17 amino acids. Germline-derived CDR1 and CDR2 are KGHSH and LQKENI. Losses at the gene ends were 1 base for V and 3 bases for J; bases not matched to a gene: 10. CDR3 DNA: TGTGCCAGCTCACCACTCTCCCAGGGGGCGACCTACTATGGCTACACCTTC. Encoded protein: CASSPLSQGATYYGYTF. The full variable domain, with the rest looked up from reference TRBV18 and TRBJ1-2, is NAGVMQNPRHLVRRRGQEARLRCSPMKGHSHVYWYRQLPEEGLKFMVYLQKENIIDESGMPKERFSAEFPKEGPSILRIQQVVRGDSAAYFCASSPLSQGATYYGYTFGSGTRLTVV.

The table lists this clone with a count of one. The V call is TRBV27, the J call TRBJ2-2, with 16 nucleotides matching TRBD2. This CDR3 has 20 residues. V was clipped by 5 bases and J by 0 bases; unmatched bases: 9. Per germline, CDR1 MNHEY and CDR2 SMNVEV (reference sequence). CDR3 in amino acids: CASSPGTSGRATPNTGELFF. The CDR3 bases are TGTGCCAGCAGTCCAGGGACTAGCGGGAGGGCCACACCGAACACCGGGGAGCTGTTTTTT.

This clone has a single count. V gene TRBV19 combines with J gene TRBJ2-1; tentatively, D is TRBD2 (6 bases). Between the trimmed V and J ends, which lost 1 base and 12 bases, there was a span of 13 bases. Germline V lookup: CDR1 LNHDA, CDR2 SQIVND (reference sequence). The CDR3 has 13 residues. This CDR3 reads CASSIGRLEGQFF. For the CDR3, the DNA is TGTGCCAGTAGTATAGGGAGACTAGAGGGGCAGTTCTTC.

This clone has only a few counts. V is TRBV7-2 and J is TRBJ2-7; unclear D gene. The CDR3 contains 14 residues. The germline V gene has CDR1 SGHTA and CDR2 FQGNSA. The ends were cut back, 8 bases at V and 5 bases at J, with 19 bases in the middle. For the CDR3, the DNA is TGTGCCAGCGCCTATGGTACCGTGGGCGACGAGCAGTACTTC. This translates into CASAYGTVGDEQYF.

The chain joins TRBV27 to TRBJ1-4; D ambiguous. V was trimmed by 6 bases and J by 5 bases, leaving 13 bases between them. There are 14 residues in the CDR3. CDR1 is MNHEY and CDR2 is SMNVEV in the germline V gene (reference sequence). CDR3 amino acids: CASRAHGRNEKLFF. In DNA form, the CDR3 reads TGTGCCAGCAGGGCACACGGACGGAATGAAAAACTGTTTTTT.

J is TRBJ2-1 and V is TRBV10-3; 14 bases fit TRBD2. CDR3 length: 15 amino acids. V was clipped by 6 bases and J by 6 bases; unmatched bases: 4. Germline values: CDR1 ENHRY, CDR2 SYGVKD. DNA for the CDR3: TGTGCCATCAGCTTCGGACTAGCGGGAGGCAATGAGCAGTTCTTC. Residues: CAISFGLAGGNEQFF.

DNA for the CDR3: TGTGCCAGCAGCCGATCGTACGAGCAGTACTTC. Translation: CASSRSYEQYF. The chain employs TRBV5-6 and TRBJ2-7; D gene uncertain. CDR3 length equals 11 residues. V lost 4 bases to trimming and J lost 4 bases, with 6 bases between them. Germline values: CDR1 SGHDT, CDR2 YYEEEE.

V gene TRBV2 combines with J gene TRBJ2-2; 10 bases agree with TRBD2. CDR1 is SNHLY and CDR2 is FYNNEI in the germline V gene. The CDR3 is 16 amino acids. Losses at the gene ends were 4 bases for V and 6 bases for J; bases not matched to a gene: 8. The CDR3 DNA reads as TGTGCCAGCAGTGGGTCAAGCGGGAGGGCCGCCGGGGAGCTGTTTTTT. Amino acids: CASSGSSGRAAGELFF.

The chain joins TRBV5-1 to TRBJ1-1, with 8 bases matching TRBD1. The CDR3 is 14 residues long. V shed 4 bases and J 5 bases; nucleotides not matched to a gene: 7. The germline CDR1 and CDR2 sequences are SGHRS and YFSETQ. CDR3 region: CASSEIQGGTEAFF. CDR3 coding DNA: TGCGCCAGCAGCGAAATACAGGGGGGGACTGAAGCTTTCTTT.